The 10 T cell receptor beta chains reported below all come from one sample, sequenced in a study of OX40 agonist ivuxolimab in advanced cancers. The protocol was immunoSEQ multiplex PCR, while the TCRdb copy is restricted to in-frame clones and leaves out a portion. The sample records some 30,000 clones, 85% to 90% being singletons. The sample consisted of CD4+ or CD8+ T cells sorted from blood, taken in a trial of the OX40 agonist ivuxolimab. The receptors shown here come from an adult with an advanced solid tumor such as melanoma, head and neck, liver or kidney cancer.

The V call is TRBV7-3, the J call TRBJ2-3; 9 nucleotides line up with TRBD1. The CDR3 is 18 amino acids. Germline V gene sequence: CDR1 SGHTA, CDR2 FQGTGA. With 4 bases clipped from V and 0 bases from J, the junction kept 11 bases outside the gene matches. In DNA, the CDR3 is TGTGCCAGCAGCTCCGAACCCTACAGGGGGCGCAGCACAGATACGCAGTATTTT. This codes for CASSSEPYRGRSTDTQYF.

The chain is built from TRBV19 and TRBJ2-7; TRBD2 matches at 8 bases. Germline trimming cut 6 bases from V and 3 bases from J; bases unmatched to any gene: 10. The CDR3 covers 15 residues. Germline V CDR1 and CDR2: LNHDA, SQIVND (reference sequence). The CDR3 here is CASRASGRAYYEQYF. The CDR3 DNA reads TGTGCCAGTAGAGCAAGCGGGAGAGCATACTACGAGCAGTACTTC.

The chain joins TRBV6-4 to TRBJ1-1; D possibly corresponds to TRBD1 (5 bases). Germline-derived CDR1 and CDR2 are MRHNA and SNTAGT. The CDR3 spans 13 residues. The germline V and J ends were trimmed by 4 bases and 6 bases, with 12 bases remaining between them. DNA for the CDR3: TGTGCCAGCAGTGCGGGGGGTGCGGCTGAAGCTTTCTTT. It is translated as CASSAGGAAEAFF.

The rearrangement uses TRBV9 and TRBJ2-2; 9 nucleotides line up with TRBD1. Trimming at V came to 4 bases and at J to 2 bases, leaving 6 bases not matched to a gene. Looked up from germline, CDR1 is SGDLS and CDR2 is YYNGEE. CDR3 length equals 16 residues. The CDR3 nucleotides are TGTGCCAGCAGCCCTTGGACAGGGGCCAACACCGGGGAGCTGTTTTTT. Amino acid sequence: CASSPWTGANTGELFF.

This clone appeared a single time. This sequence joins TRBV27 and TRBJ2-7; 15 bases fit TRBD2. This CDR3 contains 17 residues. J lost 2 bases, V lost 1 base, and 3 bases had no gene match. The germline CDR1 and CDR2 sequences are MNHEY and SMNVEV (reference sequence). The DNA for the CDR3 is TGTGCCAGCAGTTTATTGGGACTAGCGGGAGGTGCCTACGAGCAGTACTTC. Translated, it gives CASSLLGLAGGAYEQYF.

V usage is TRBV27 and J usage is TRBJ1-5; no definite D call. V was pared by 3 bases and J by 4 bases, with 7 bases between. The CDR3 is 13 amino acids. The germline CDR1 and CDR2 sequences are MNHEY and SMNVEV (reference sequence). The CDR3 coding sequence is TGTGCCAGCAGTTTGGGGTTTAATCAGCCCCAGCATTTT. Translating it yields CASSLGFNQPQHF.

The table lists this clone with a few counts. V gene TRBV7-9 combines with J gene TRBJ1-2; the match to TRBD1 covers 8 bases. CDR1 and CDR2 from the germline V gene are SEHNR and FQNEAQ (reference sequence). This CDR3 spans 12 amino acids. V trimming: 4 bases; J trimming: 6 bases; junction bases outside the gene matches: 1. DNA for the CDR3: TGTGCCAGCAGCTCGGACAGGGATGGCTACACCTTC. Encoded protein: CASSSDRDGYTF.

The chain combines TRBV7-6 with TRBJ2-3, with TRBD2 identical over 8 bases. Trimming took 5 bases from V and 2 from J; bases not matched to a gene: 15. Germline values: CDR1 SGHVS, CDR2 FNYEAQ. The CDR3 sequence is 18 residues long. CDR3 residues: CASSPLAGLAGPTDTQYF. CDR3 coding DNA: TGTGCCAGCAGCCCGCTCGCGGGGCTAGCGGGTCCCACAGATACGCAGTATTTT.

V gene TRBV7-9 combines with J gene TRBJ2-7, with a tentative D call TRBD1 (5 bases). Between the trimmed V and J ends, which lost 5 bases and 3 bases, there was a span of 17 bases. The germline V gene encodes CDR1 SEHNR and CDR2 FQNEAQ (reference sequence). This CDR3 is built from 15 residues. The CDR3 spells CASSLGQGRNYEQYF. The CDR3 coding sequence is TGTGCCAGCAGCCTTGGGCAGGGTAGAAACTACGAGCAGTACTTC.

The V gene is TRBV4-3, the J gene TRBJ2-5; 8 positions match TRBD1. The CDR3 consists of 14 residues. J gave up 5 bases and V 1 base, and 3 bases lay outside the gene matches. Germline CDR1 reads LGHNA; CDR2 reads YSLEER. CDR3 bases: TGCGCCAGCAGCCAAGGACAGGGGTTGGAGACCCAGTACTTC. Its translation: CASSQGQGLETQYF.